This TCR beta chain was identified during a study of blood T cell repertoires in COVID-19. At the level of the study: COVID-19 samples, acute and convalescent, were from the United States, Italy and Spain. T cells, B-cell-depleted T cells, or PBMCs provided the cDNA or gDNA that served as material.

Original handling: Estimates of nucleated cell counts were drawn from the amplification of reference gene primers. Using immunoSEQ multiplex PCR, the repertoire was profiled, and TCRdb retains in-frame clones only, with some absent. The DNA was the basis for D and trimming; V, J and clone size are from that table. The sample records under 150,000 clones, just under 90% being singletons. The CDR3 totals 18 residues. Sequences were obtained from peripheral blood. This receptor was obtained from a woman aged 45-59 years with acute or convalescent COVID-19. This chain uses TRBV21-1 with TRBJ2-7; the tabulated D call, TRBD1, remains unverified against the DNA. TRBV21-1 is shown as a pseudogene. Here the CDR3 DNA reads TGTGCCAGCAGCCCCCCCGGGACAAAAGCTACCCATCCTTACGAGCAGTACTTC. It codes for CASSPPGTKATHPYEQYF.